This T cell receptor beta chain stems from a study of identical twins. This CDR3 has 14 residues. Trimming took 6 bases from V and 6 from J; bases not matched to a gene: 8. The germline CDR1 and CDR2 sequences are DFQATT and SNEGSKA (reference sequence). TCRdb independently ran MiXCR on the 5' RACE reads; one entry per CDR3 protein. Here the sample spans under 800,000 distinct CDR3 sequences, 20% to 25% being singletons. This sample was shared with a second study, whose subject was T cells expressing NK-cell markers. As reported in that work: Repertoire data for TCR beta were derived from sorted T cells (CD3+CD56+NKG2C+, CD3+CD56+NKG2C- and CD3+CD56-NKG2C+). A range of 1.0-7.0% of CD8+ T cells consisted of dominant NKG2C+ clonotypes in several donors.

Sequenced sample: PBMCs. This rearrangement joins TRBV20-1 to TRBJ2-5; 12 nucleotides align to TRBD2. The source of this sequence is a woman aged 18-29 years in good health. CDR3: CSADETSGRKTQYF. The CDR3 coding sequence is TGCAGTGCGGACGAGACTAGCGGGAGAAAGACCCAGTACTTC.